These 8 T cell receptor beta chains originate from one sample sequenced in a study of response to subunit inactivated influenza vaccine. TCRdb called the RT-PCR reads again in MiXCR, with one record for every CDR3 protein. The data contain about 610,000 distinct CDR3 sequences, 11% to 15% of them seen just once; the ten biggest clones take up more than 9.5%. The input for sequencing was PBMCs from blood, taken 11 to 12 days after vaccination. The source is a man in his fifties who received an inactivated influenza vaccine.

The chain couples TRBV6-5 to TRBJ1-2; D might be TRBD1 (6 bases). V lost 4 bases and J 4 bases, leaving 19 bases between the germline ends. The CDR3 is 16 amino acids. Germline V CDR1 and CDR2: MNHEY, SVGAGI. The chain's CDR3 is CASSFTPAGDLYGYTF. CDR3 coding DNA: TGTGCCAGCAGTTTTACCCCAGCAGGGGATCTCTATGGCTACACCTTC.

The chain recombines TRBV20-1 with TRBJ2-4; D is ambiguous. The germline V gene encodes CDR1 DFQATT and CDR2 SNEGSKA (reference sequence). V lost 0 bases to trimming and J lost 0 bases, with 3 bases between them. CDR3 size: 13 residues. Here the CDR3 reads CSAREVAKNIQYF. For the CDR3, the DNA is TGCAGTGCTAGAGAGGTAGCCAAAAACATTCAGTACTTC.

This clonotype was seen more than once but under ten times. The genes are TRBV20-1 and TRBJ2-3; TRBD1 aligns across 12 bases. V was clipped by 3 bases and J by 5 bases; unmatched bases: 9. The V gene's germline CDR1 is DFQATT and CDR2 SNEGSKA (reference sequence). This CDR3 region has 16 residues. CDR3 residues: CSASPAGTGGLDTQYF. CDR3 DNA: TGCAGTGCTAGCCCCGCTGGGACAGGGGGCTTAGATACGCAGTATTTT.

V gene TRBV4-1 combines with J gene TRBJ2-1; D is possibly TRBD2 (6 bases). The CDR3 has 16 amino acids. CDR1 and CDR2 (germline): MGHRA, YSYEKL. V gave up 4 bases and J gave up 5 bases, with 18 bases separating them. The CDR3 DNA reads TGCGCCAGCAGCCTGGGGACTTTTAGCGGCCACAATGAGCAGTTCTTC. Its protein product is CASSLGTFSGHNEQFF.

The rearrangement joins TRBV12-3 or TRBV12-4 to TRBJ2-1; a possible D gene is TRBD2 (5 bases). This CDR3 is 13 amino acids long. Trimming left V 2 bases short and J 9 bases short, with 11 bases between. The CDR3 DNA follows: TGTGCCAGCAGTTTACAGAGGGTTTCTGAGCAGTTCTTC. Translating it yields CASSLQRVSEQFF.

As for this clonotype: The junction departs from germline at one end; a sequencing error may be responsible. The chain links TRBV12-3 or TRBV12-4 to TRBJ2-2; perhaps D is TRBD1 or TRBD2 (5 bases each). The CDR3 runs to 15 residues. CDR3 sequence reads: CGSSFRGANTGELFF. The DNA of the CDR3 is TGTGGCAGCAGTTTTCGAGGGGCCAACACCGGGGAGCTGTTTTTT.

This clonotype was seen a handful of times. The rearrangement uses TRBV7-2 and TRBJ2-7; a possible D gene is TRBD2 (5 bases). This CDR3 spans 12 amino acids. Germline loops: CDR1 SGHTA, CDR2 FQGNSA. Trimming left V 5 bases short and J 6 bases short, with 11 bases between. CDR3 DNA sequence: TGTGCCAGCAGCCCGGGGTTTGTCGAGCAGTACTTC. Translation gives CASSPGFVEQYF.

This clonotype was observed a handful of times. The V and J genes are TRBV29-1 and TRBJ1-2, with unresolved D. V was clipped by 5 bases and J by 8 bases, with 12 bases between them. Germline CDR1 is SQVTM and CDR2 is ANQGSEA. The CDR3 consists of 11 residues. As DNA, the CDR3 is TGCAGCGTTCGGGCCTCGGTCGGCTACACCTTC. It codes for CSVRASVGYTF.